The 6 T cell receptor beta chains listed next were all sequenced from one sample in a study of control samples from healthy donors and cancer patients. Assay used: immunoSEQ multiplex PCR; TCRdb lists only in-frame clones, some missing. The sample carries about 140,000 clones, roughly 88% recorded once. Input material: blood. These receptors were collected from a man aged 18 to 29 in good health.

The table lists this clone with a count of one. This chain links TRBV7-2 with TRBJ2-5; 9 nucleotides match TRBD1. The V segment lost 5 bases and the J segment 4 bases; nucleotides outside the gene matches: 20. CDR3 size: 19 residues. Germline V gene sequence: CDR1 SGHTA, CDR2 FQGNSA. As DNA, the CDR3 is TGTGCCAGCAGCGTTTCCTCGAAGGGACAGGGACCCCCGGCAGAGACCCAGTACTTC. Translation: CASSVSSKGQGPPAETQYF. The full variable domain, rest sourced from reference TRBV7-2 and TRBJ2-5, is GAGVSQSPSNKVTEKGKDVELRCDPISGHTALYWYRQSLGQGLEFLIYFQGNSAPDKSGLPSDRFSAERTGGSVSTLTIQRTQQEDSAVYLCASSVSSKGQGPPAETQYFGPGTRLLVL.

The chain uses TRBV6-5 and TRBJ1-4, with D perhaps TRBD1 (5 bases). Between the trimmed V and J ends, which lost 2 bases and 0 bases, there was a span of 10 bases. Germline V gene sequence: CDR1 MNHEY, CDR2 SVGAGI. This CDR3 has 16 residues. CDR3 nucleotides: TGTGCCAGCAGTTACCTCACAGGTGCAACTAATGAAAAACTGTTTTTT. It is translated as CASSYLTGATNEKLFF.

In the case of this clone: At one end the junction does not follow the germline gene, possibly because of a read error. The chain joins TRBV15 to TRBJ1-4, with D tentatively TRBD1 (5 bases). The CDR3 extends over 16 amino acids. Germline V gene data show CDR1 as LNHNV and CDR2 as YYDKDF (reference sequence). The CDR3 protein is CATRRDRGTVTEKLFF. The CDR3 DNA reads TGTGCCACCAGAAGAGATCGGGGGACCGTTACTGAAAAACTGTTTTTT.

This chain uses TRBV28 with TRBJ2-5, with TRBD1 matching over 11 bases. The CDR3 consists of 15 residues. The trim removed 3 bases at V and 6 bases at J, leaving 6 bases unmatched. The V gene's germline CDR1 is MDHEN and CDR2 SYDVKM. CDR3 residues: CASSLTGTGGKTQYF. The CDR3, as DNA: TGTGCCAGCAGTTTGACCGGGACAGGGGGAAAGACCCAGTACTTC. Full variable domain (rest looked up from reference TRBV28 and TRBJ2-5): DVKVTQSSRYLVKRTGEKVFLECVQDMDHENMFWYRQDPGLGLRLIYFSYDVKMKEKGDIPEGYSVSREKKERFSLILESASTNQTSMYLCASSLTGTGGKTQYFGPGTRLLVL.

This clone appeared a single time. The gene calls are TRBV7-8 and TRBJ2-1; 8 bases align to TRBD1. CDR1 SGHVS and CDR2 FQNEAQ come from the germline V gene. The V gene end was trimmed by 1 base and the J gene end by 12 bases; junction bases not matched to a gene: 5. The CDR3 covers 13 residues. The CDR3 sequence is CASSLVTGGWQFF. In nucleotides, the CDR3 is TGTGCCAGCAGCTTAGTTACAGGGGGGTGGCAGTTCTTC.

V usage is TRBV30 and J usage is TRBJ1-3; no firm D call. Germline V gives CDR1 GTSNPN, CDR2 SVGIG (reference sequence). V gave up 5 bases and J gave up 0 bases, with 11 bases separating them. The CDR3 is made up of 14 amino acids. This CDR3 reads CAWVSGYSGNTIYF. The DNA of the CDR3 is TGTGCCTGGGTCTCGGGATACTCTGGAAACACCATATATTTT.